A single sample is the source of the 2 T cell receptor beta chains below, sequenced in a study of T cell repertoires in cytomegalovirus infection. TCRdb called the reads again in MiXCR, with one record for every CDR3 protein. Among 450,000 to 650,000 distinct CDR3 sequences, approximately 40% were seen once, and the ten largest hold roughly 50%. These receptors have no known antigen. The sample consisted of cultured PBMCs, taken from culture after CMV antigen stimulation. These receptors came from a human donor in good health (CMV status not recorded). Some clones in this sample may be carry-over from other donors' samples.

V and J are TRBV25-1 and TRBJ1-5; D is unclear. The CDR3 length is 15 residues. CDR1 and CDR2 from the germline V gene are MGHDK and SYGVNS. The V end lost 3 bases, the J end lost 5 bases, and 14 bases lay between the germline ends. The CDR3 nucleotides read TGTGCCAGCAGTGATCGTGCACCTGGGTATCAGCCCCAGCATTTT. It codes for CASSDRAPGYQPQHF.

This chain joins TRBV7-2 and TRBJ2-1, with D possibly TRBD2 on 6 matching bases. Trimming took 6 bases from V and 9 from J, leaving 12 bases between them. Germline CDR1 reads SGHTA; CDR2 reads FQGNSA. The CDR3 covers 12 residues. CDR3 nucleotides: TGTGCCAGCAGTCTACGGGGGACTGAGCAGTTCTTC. It codes for CASSLRGTEQFF. Drawing the rest from reference TRBV7-2 and TRBJ2-1, the complete variable domain is GAGVSQSPSNKVTEKGKDVELRCDPISGHTALYWYRQSLGQGLEFLIYFQGNSAPDKSGLPSDRFSAERTGGSVSTLTIQRTQQEDSAVYLCASSLRGTEQFFGPGTRLTVL.